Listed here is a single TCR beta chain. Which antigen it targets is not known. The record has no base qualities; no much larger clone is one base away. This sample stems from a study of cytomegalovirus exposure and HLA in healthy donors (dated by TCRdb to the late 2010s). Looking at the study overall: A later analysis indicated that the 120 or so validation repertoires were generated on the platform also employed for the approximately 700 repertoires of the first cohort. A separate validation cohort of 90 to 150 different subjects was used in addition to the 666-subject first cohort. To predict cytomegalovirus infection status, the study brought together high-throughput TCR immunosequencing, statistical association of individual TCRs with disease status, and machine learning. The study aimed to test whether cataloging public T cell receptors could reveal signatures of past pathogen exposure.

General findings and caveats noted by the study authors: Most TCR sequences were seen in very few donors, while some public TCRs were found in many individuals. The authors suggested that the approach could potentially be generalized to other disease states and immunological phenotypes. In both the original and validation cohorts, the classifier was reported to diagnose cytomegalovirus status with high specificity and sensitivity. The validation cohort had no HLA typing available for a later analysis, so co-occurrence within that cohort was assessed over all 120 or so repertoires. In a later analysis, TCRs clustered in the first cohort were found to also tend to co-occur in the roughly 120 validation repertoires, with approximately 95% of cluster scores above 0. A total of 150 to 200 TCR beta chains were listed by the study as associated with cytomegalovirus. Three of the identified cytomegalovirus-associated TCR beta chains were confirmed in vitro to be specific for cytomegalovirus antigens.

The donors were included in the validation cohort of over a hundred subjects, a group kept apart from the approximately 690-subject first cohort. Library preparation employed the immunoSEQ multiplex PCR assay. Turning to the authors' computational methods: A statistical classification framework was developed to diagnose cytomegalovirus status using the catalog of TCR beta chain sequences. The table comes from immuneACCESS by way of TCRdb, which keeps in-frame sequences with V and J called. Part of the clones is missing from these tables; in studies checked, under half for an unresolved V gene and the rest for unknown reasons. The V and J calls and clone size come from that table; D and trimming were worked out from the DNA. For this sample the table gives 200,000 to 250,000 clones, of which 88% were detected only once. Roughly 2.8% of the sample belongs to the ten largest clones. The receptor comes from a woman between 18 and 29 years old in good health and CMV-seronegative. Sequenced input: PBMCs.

At the DNA level, the sequence is TGTGCCAGCAGCTTAGATCAGCGGACGATAGATACGCAGTATTTT. This gives the protein CASSLDQRTIDTQYF. The V gene is TRBV7-9 and the J gene is TRBJ2-3; TRBD2 could be the D gene, as 5 bases match. From the germline V gene (reference sequence), CDR1 is SEHNR and CDR2 is FQNEAQ. Its CDR3 holds 15 amino acids, cysteine through phenylalanine. Only CDR3 DNA remains: 45 bases, in frame from the first base. V is cut by 1 base and J by 5 bases, and the space between the germline ends is 13 bases. Outside the CDR3, residues come from the reference TRBV7-9 and TRBJ2-3 proteins, so the full variable domain is: DTGVSQNPRHKITKRGQNVTFRCDPISEHNRLYWYRQTLGQGPEFLTYFQNEAQLEKSRLLSDRFSAERPKGSFSTLEIQRTEQGDSAMYLCASSLDQRTIDTQYFGPGTRLTVL.